This T cell receptor (beta chain) came from a study of technical replicates of blood from several donors. Only in-frame clones appear in the TCRdb table, and some are missing; sequencing was by immunoSEQ multiplex PCR. The sample carries 65,000 to 85,000 clones, 85% to 95% recorded once. Sequences were obtained from T cells isolated from PBMCs. The clonotype comes from a human donor in good health.

The CDR3, as DNA: TGTGCCAGCAGTCCGACAGGGCGGAATGAGCAGTTCTTC. This gives the protein CASSPTGRNEQFF. The chain combines TRBV27 with TRBJ2-1, with 7 bases that match TRBD1. This CDR3 spans 13 amino acids. J was trimmed by 7 bases and V by 5 bases; bases with no gene match: 5. Looked up from germline, CDR1 is MNHEY and CDR2 is SMNVEV (reference sequence).